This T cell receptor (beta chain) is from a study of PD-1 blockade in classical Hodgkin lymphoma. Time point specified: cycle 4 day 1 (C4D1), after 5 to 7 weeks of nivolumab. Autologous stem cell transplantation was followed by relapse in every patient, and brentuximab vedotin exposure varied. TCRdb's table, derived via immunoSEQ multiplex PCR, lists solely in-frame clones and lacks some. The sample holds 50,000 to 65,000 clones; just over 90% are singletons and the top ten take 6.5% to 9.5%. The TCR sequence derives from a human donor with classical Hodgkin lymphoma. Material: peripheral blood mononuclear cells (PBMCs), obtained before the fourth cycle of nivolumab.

The DNA of the CDR3 is TGTGCCAGCAGTGACAACCTAGCAGCCGGGGAGCTGTTTTTT. This encodes CASSDNLAAGELFF. This chain connects TRBV25-1 to TRBJ2-2, with D possibly TRBD2 on 5 matching bases. Trimming removed 3 bases from V and 6 bases from J, with 11 bases in between. CDR3 length: 14 residues. Germline lookup yields CDR1 MGHDK and CDR2 SYGVNS.